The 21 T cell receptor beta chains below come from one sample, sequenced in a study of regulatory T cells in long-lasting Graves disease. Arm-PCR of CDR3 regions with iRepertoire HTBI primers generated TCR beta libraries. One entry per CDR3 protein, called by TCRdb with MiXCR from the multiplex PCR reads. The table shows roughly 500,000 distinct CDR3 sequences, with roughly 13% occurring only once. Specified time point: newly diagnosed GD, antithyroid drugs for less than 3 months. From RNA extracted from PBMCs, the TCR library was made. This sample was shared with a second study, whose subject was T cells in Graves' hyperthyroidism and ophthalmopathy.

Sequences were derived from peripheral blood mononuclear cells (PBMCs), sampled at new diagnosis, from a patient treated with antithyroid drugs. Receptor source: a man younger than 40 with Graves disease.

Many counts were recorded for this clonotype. CDR3 in amino acids: CASSPGGVSNEQFF. CDR3 DNA sequence: TGTGCCAGCAGCCCTGGTGGAGTGAGCAATGAGCAGTTCTTC. The chain links TRBV11-3 to TRBJ2-1; D unresolved. V was trimmed by 5 bases and J by 6 bases, leaving 14 bases between them. Germline V lookup: CDR1 SGHNT, CDR2 YENEEA. The CDR3 has 14 amino acids.

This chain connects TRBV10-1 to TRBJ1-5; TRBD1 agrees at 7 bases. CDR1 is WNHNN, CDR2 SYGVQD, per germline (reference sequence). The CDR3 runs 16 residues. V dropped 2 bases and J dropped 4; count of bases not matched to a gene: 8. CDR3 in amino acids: CASSEIQGPTNQPQHF. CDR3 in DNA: TGCGCCAGCAGTGAGATACAGGGGCCGACAAATCAGCCCCAGCATTTT.

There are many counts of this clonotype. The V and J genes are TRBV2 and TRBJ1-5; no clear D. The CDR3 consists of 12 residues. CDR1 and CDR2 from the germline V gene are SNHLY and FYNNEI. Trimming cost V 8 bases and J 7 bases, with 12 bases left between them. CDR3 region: CASRGLLQPQHF. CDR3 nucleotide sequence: TGTGCCAGCCGGGGATTACTGCAGCCCCAGCATTTT.

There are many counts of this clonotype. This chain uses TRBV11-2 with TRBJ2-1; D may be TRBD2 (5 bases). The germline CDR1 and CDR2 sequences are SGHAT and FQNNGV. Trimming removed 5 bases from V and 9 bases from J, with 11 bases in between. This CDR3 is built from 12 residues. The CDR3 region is CASSTGSVEQFF. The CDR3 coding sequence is TGTGCCAGCAGCACGGGTAGCGTTGAGCAGTTCTTC. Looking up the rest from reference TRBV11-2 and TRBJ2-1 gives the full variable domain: EAGVAQSPRYKIIEKRQSVAFWCNPISGHATLYWYQQILGQGPKLLIQFQNNGVVDDSQLPKDRFSAERLKGVDSTLKIQPAKLEDSAVYLCASSTGSVEQFFGPGTRLTVL.

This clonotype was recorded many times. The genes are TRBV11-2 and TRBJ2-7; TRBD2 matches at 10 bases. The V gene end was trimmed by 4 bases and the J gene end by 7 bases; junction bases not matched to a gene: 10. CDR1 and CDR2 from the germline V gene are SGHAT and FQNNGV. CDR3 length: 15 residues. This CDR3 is CASSSHTSGASEQYF. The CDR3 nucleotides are TGTGCCAGCAGCTCGCACACTAGCGGGGCCTCTGAGCAGTACTTC. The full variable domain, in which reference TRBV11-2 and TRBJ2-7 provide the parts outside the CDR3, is EAGVAQSPRYKIIEKRQSVAFWCNPISGHATLYWYQQILGQGPKLLIQFQNNGVVDDSQLPKDRFSAERLKGVDSTLKIQPAKLEDSAVYLCASSSHTSGASEQYFGPGTRLTVT.

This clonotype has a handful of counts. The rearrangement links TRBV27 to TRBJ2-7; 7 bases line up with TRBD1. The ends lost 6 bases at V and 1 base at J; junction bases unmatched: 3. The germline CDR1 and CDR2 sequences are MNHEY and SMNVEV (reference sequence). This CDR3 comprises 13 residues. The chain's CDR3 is CASSGQASYEQYF. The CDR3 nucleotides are TGTGCCAGCAGCGGACAGGCATCCTACGAGCAGTACTTC.

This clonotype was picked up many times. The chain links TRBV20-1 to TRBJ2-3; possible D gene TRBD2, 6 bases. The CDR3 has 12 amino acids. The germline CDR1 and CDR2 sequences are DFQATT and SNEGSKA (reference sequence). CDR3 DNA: TGCAGCGGAAAGCGGGCGACGGATACGCAGTATTTT. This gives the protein CSGKRATDTQYF.

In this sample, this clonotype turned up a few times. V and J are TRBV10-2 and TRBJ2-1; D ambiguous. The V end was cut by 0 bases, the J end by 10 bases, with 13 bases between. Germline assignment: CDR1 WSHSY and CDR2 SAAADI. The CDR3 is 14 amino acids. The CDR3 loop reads CASSESGGVREQFF. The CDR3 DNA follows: TGCGCCAGCAGTGAGTCCGGCGGAGTTAGGGAGCAGTTCTTC.

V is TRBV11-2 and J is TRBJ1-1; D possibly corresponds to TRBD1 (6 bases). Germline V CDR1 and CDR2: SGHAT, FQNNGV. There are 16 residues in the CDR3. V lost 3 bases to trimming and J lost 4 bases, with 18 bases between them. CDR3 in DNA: TGTGCCAGCAGCTTGGTTTGGAGGGAAGGGGGCACTGAAGCTTTCTTT. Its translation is CASSLVWREGGTEAFF.

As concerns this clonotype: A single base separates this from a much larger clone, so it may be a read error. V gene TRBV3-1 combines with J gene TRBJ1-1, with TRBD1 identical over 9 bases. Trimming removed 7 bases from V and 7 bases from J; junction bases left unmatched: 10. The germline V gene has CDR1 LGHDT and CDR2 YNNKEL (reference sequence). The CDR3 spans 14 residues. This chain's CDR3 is CASTDRGRDIEAFF. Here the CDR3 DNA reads TGTGCCAGCACGGACAGGGGACGGGACATTGAAGCTTTCTTT. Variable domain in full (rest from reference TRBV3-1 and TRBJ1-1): DTAVSQTPKYLVTQMGNDKSIKCEQNLGHDTMYWYKQDSKKFLKIMFSYNNKELIINETVPNRFSPKSPDKAHLNLHINSLELGDSAVYFCASTDRGRDIEAFFGQGTRLTVV.

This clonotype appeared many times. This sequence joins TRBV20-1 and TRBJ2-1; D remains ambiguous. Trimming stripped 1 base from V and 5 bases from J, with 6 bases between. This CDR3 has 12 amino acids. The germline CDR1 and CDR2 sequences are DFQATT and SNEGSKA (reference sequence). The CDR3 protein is CSARVDDNEQFF. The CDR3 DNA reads TGCAGTGCTAGAGTTGACGACAATGAGCAGTTCTTC.

In nucleotides, the CDR3 is TGTGCCAGCAGCGTAGAGGGCTCCGGGGTCAGCGGGAACTACAATGAGCAGTTCTTC. Translation gives CASSVEGSGVSGNYNEQFF. The rearrangement uses TRBV9 and TRBJ2-1; TRBD2 matches at 7 bases. V was pared by 0 bases and J by 3 bases, with 15 bases of the junction left unmatched. The CDR3 loop spans 19 amino acids. Germline CDR1 reads SGDLS; CDR2 reads YYNGEE.

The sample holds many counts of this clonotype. CDR3: CASSLGHINTEAFF. The CDR3 bases are TGTGCCAGCAGCTTGGGACACATTAACACTGAAGCTTTCTTT. V and J are TRBV11-2 and TRBJ1-1; perhaps TRBD1 as D (6 bases). Per the germline V gene, CDR1 is SGHAT and CDR2 is FQNNGV. The V gene lost 3 bases and the J gene lost 2 bases, with 10 bases spanning the gap. The CDR3 sequence is 14 residues long.

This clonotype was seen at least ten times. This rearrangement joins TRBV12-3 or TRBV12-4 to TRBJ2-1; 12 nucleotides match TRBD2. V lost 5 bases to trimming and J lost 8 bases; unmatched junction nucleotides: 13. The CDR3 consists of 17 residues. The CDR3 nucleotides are TGTGCCAGCAGTAAACTTCGGACTAGCGGGAAAGTCTATGAGCAGTTCTTC. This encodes CASSKLRTSGKVYEQFF.

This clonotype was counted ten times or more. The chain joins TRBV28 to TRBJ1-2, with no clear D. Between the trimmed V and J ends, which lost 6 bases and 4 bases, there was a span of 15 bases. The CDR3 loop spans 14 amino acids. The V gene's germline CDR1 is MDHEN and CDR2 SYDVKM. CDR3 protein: CASSPPPNAYGYTF. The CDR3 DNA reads TGTGCCAGCAGCCCGCCTCCCAACGCCTATGGCTACACCTTC.

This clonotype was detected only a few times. CDR3 amino acids: CASTAGGYQETQYF. The CDR3 DNA reads as TGTGCCAGCACTGCGGGAGGCTACCAAGAGACCCAGTACTTC. The chain combines TRBV6-1 with TRBJ2-5; the match to TRBD2 covers 8 bases. CDR1 is MNHNS, CDR2 SASEGT, per germline. The ends lost 7 bases at V and 0 bases at J; junction bases unmatched: 4. This CDR3 contains 14 residues.

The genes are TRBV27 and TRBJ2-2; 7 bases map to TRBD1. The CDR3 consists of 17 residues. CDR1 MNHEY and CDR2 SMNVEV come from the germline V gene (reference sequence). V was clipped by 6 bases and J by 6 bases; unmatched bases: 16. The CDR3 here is CASSSPLQTGRAGELFF. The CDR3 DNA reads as TGTGCCAGCAGCTCTCCCTTACAGACAGGGAGAGCCGGGGAGCTGTTTTTT.

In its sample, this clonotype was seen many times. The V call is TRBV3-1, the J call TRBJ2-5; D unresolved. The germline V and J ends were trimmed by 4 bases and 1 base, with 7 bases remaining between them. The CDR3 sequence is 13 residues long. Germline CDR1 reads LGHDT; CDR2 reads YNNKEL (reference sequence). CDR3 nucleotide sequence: TGTGCCAGCAGCCCGTCGATCCAAGAGACCCAGTACTTC. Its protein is CASSPSIQETQYF.

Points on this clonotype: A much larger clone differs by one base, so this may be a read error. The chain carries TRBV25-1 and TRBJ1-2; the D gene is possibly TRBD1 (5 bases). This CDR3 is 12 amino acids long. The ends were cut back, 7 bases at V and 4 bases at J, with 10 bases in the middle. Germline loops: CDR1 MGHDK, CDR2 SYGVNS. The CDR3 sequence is CASMGEGYGYTF. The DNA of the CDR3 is TGTGCCAGCATGGGGGAGGGCTATGGCTACACCTTC.

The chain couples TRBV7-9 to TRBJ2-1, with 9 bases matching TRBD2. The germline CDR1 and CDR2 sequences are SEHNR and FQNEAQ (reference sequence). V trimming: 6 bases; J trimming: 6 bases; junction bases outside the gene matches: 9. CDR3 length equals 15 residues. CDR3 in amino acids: CASRPLSGRINEQFF. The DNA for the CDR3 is TGTGCCAGCAGACCCCTAAGCGGGAGGATCAATGAGCAGTTCTTC. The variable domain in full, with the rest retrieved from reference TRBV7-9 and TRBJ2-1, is DTGVSQNPRHKITKRGQNVTFRCDPISEHNRLYWYRQTLGQGPEFLTYFQNEAQLEKSRLLSDRFSAERPKGSFSTLEIQRTEQGDSAMYLCASRPLSGRINEQFFGPGTRLTVL.

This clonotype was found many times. Written as DNA, the CDR3 is TGCGCCAGCAGCCTAGACCGACAAGGTGGAGCAAAACTGTTTTTT. It encodes CASSLDRQGGAKLFF. This rearrangement joins TRBV5-1 to TRBJ1-4; D is ambiguous. The CDR3 has 15 residues. Looked up from germline, CDR1 is SGHRS and CDR2 is YFSETQ. Trimming shortened V by 4 bases and J by 10 bases, and 20 bases separated the two germline ends.